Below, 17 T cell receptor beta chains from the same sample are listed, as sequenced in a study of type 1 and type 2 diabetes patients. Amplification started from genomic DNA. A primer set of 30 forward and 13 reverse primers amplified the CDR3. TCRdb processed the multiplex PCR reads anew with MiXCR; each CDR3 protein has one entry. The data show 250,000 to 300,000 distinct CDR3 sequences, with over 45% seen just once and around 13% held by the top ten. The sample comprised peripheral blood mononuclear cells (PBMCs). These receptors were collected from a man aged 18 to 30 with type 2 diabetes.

CDR3 residues: CASRSAGNQPQHF. The CDR3 nucleotides are TGTGCCAGCAGGTCTGCGGGTAATCAGCCCCAGCATTTT. V usage is TRBV25-1 and J usage is TRBJ1-5; D is ambiguous. Germline values: CDR1 MGHDK, CDR2 SYGVNS. CDR3 length: 13 residues. V lost 6 bases, J lost 4 bases, and 10 bases lay in between. Drawing the rest from reference TRBV25-1 and TRBJ1-5, the complete variable domain is EADIYQTPRYLVIGTGKKITLECSQTMGHDKMYWYQQDPGMELHLIHYSYGVNSTEKGDLSSESTVSRIRTEHFPLTLESARPSHTSQYLCASRSAGNQPQHFGDGTRLSIL.

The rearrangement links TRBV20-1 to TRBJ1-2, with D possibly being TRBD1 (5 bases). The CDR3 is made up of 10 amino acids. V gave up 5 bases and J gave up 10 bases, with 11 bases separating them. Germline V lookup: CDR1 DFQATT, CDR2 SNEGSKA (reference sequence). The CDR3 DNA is TGCAGTGCTGGGGCGGAGTACTACACCTTC. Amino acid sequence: CSAGAEYYTF.

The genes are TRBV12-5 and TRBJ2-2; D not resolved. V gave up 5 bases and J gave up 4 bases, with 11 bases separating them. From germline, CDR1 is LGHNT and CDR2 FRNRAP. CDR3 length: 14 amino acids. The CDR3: CASGLKTATGELFF. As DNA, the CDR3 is TGTGCTAGTGGTCTAAAGACCGCCACCGGGGAGCTGTTTTTT.

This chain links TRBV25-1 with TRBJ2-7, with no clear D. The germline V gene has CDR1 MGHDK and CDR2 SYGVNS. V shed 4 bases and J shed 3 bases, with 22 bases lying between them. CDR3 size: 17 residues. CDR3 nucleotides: TGTGCCAGCAGTGCAGGCATGCGGAATGCGCCATACTACGAGCAGTACTTC. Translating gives CASSAGMRNAPYYEQYF.

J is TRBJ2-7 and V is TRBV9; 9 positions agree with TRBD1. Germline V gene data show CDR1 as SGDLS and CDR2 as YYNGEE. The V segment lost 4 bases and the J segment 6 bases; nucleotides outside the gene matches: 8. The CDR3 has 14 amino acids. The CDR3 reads CASSPGQGLIEQYF. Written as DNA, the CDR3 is TGTGCCAGCAGCCCGGGACAGGGACTGATCGAGCAGTACTTC.

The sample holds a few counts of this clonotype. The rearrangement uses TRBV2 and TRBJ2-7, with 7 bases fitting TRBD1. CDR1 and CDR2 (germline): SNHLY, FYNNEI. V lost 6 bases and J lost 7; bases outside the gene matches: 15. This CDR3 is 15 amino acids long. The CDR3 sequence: CASRAAAGGLEEQYF. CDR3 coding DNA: TGTGCCAGCAGGGCGGCGGCAGGGGGTCTTGAAGAGCAGTACTTC.

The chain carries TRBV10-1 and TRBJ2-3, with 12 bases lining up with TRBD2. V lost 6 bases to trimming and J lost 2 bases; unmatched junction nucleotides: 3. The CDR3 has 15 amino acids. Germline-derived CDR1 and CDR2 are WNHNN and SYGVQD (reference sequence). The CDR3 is CASRTSGSITDTQYF. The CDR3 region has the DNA TGCGCCAGCAGGACTAGCGGGAGTATCACAGATACGCAGTATTTT.

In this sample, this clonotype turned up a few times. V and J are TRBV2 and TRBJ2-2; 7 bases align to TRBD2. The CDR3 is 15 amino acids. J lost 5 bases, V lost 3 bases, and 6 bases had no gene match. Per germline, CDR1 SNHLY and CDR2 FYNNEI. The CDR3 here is CASSETAGETGELFF. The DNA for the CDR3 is TGTGCCAGCAGTGAGACCGCGGGAGAGACCGGGGAGCTGTTTTTT.

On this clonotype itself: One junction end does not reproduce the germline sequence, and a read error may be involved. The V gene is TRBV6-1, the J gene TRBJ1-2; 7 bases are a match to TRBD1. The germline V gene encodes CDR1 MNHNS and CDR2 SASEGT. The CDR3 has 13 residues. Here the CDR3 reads CATSDFDRDGYTF. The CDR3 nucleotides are TGTGCCACCAGTGATTTTGACAGGGACGGCTACACCTTC.

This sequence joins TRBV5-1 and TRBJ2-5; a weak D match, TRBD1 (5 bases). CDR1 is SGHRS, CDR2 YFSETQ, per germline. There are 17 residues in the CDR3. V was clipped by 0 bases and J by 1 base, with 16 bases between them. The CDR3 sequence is CASSLAPRQLLQETQYF. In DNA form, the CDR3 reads TGCGCCAGCAGCTTGGCCCCAAGACAGCTACTCCAAGAGACCCAGTACTTC. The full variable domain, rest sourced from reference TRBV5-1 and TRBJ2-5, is KAGVTQTPRYLIKTRGQQVTLSCSPISGHRSVSWYQQTPGQGLQFLFEYFSETQRNKGNFPGRFSGRQFSNSRSEMNVSTLELGDSALYLCASSLAPRQLLQETQYFGPGTRLLVL.

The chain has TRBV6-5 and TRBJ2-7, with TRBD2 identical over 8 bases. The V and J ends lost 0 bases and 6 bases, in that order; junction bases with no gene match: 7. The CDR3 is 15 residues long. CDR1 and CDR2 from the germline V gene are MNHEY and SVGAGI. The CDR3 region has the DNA TGTGCCAGCAGTTACTCGGGTAGCGGGGTTTTCGAGCAGTACTTC. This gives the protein CASSYSGSGVFEQYF.

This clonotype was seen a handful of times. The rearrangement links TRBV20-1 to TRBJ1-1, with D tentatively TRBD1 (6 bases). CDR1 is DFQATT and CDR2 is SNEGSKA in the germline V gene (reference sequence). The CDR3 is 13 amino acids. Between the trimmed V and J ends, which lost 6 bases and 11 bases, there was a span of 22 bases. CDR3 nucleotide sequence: TGCAGTGCCCGGCCAATCGTGGCAGGGGTGGCTTTCTTT. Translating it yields CSARPIVAGVAFF.

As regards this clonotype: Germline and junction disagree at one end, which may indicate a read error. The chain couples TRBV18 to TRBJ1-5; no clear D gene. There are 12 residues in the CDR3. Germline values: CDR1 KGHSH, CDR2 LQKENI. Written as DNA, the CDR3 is TGTGCCAGCCCACCAACAAATCAGCCCCAGCATTTT. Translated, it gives CASPPTNQPQHF. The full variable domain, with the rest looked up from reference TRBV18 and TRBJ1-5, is NAGVMQNPRHLVRRRGQEARLRCSPMKGHSHVYWYRQLPEEGLKFMVYLQKENIIDESGMPKERFSAEFPKEGPSILRIQQVVRGDSAAYFCASPPTNQPQHFGDGTRLSIL.

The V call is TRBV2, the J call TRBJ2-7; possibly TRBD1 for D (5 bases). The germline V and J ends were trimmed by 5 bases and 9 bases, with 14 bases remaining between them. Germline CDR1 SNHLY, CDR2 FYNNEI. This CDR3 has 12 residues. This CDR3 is CASSLDSHGQYF. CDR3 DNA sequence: TGTGCCAGCAGTCTAGACAGCCACGGGCAGTACTTC. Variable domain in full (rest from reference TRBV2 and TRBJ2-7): EPEVTQTPSHQVTQMGQEVILRCVPISNHLYFYWYRQILGQKVEFLVSFYNNEISEKSEIFDDQFSVERPDGSNFTLKIRSTKLEDSAMYFCASSLDSHGQYFGPGTRLTVT.

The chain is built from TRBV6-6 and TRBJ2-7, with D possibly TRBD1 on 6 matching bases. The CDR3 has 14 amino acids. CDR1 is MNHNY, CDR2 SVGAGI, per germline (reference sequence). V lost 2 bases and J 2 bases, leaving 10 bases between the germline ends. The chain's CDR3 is CASSYDRMPYEQYF. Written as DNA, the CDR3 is TGTGCCAGCAGTTACGACAGGATGCCCTACGAGCAGTACTTC.

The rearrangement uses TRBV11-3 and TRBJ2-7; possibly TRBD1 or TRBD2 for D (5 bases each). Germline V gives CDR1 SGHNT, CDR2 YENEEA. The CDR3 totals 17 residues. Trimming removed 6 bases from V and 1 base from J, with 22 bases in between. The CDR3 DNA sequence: TGTGCCAGCAGTTACTCGAGGGCGCAGGGATGGTCCTACGAGCAGTACTTC. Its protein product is CASSYSRAQGWSYEQYF.

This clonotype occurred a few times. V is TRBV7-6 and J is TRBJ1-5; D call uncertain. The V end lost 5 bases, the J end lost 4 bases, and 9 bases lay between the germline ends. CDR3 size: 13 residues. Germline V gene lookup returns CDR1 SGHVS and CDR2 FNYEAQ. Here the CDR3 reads CASSQDRNQPQHF. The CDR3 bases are TGTGCCAGCAGCCAAGATCGGAATCAGCCCCAGCATTTT.